These T cell receptor beta chains were read from a single sample in a study of blood T cell repertoires in COVID-19. Sequencing used immunoSEQ multiplex PCR; TCRdb keeps in-frame clones, though not all of them. The table has some 250,000 clones, 75% to 90% seen once. Sequencing was performed on peripheral blood. Receptors were obtained from a woman aged 30 to 39 who had recovered from COVID-19. Each CDR3 is given with its conserved first and last residue. D genes are given only for firm matches. Clone size is given for some rows only: seen once, a few or many times, or a class if the clone is expanded.

d_call j_call v_call clone_size cdr3_nt cdr3_aa
TRBD1 TRBJ1-2 TRBV29-1 . TGCAGCGCCACTAACCCGGGACAGGCACCCTATGGCTACACCTTC CSATNPGQAPYGYTF
. TRBJ2-6 TRBV7-3 . TGTGCCAGCAGCTTACCGGGTTCAGGGGCCAACGTCCTGACTTTC CASSLPGSGANVLTF
TRBD2 TRBJ2-3 TRBV19 . TGTGCCAGTAGTCTGCTAGCGGGGTTCACAGATACGCAGTATTTT CASSLLAGFTDTQYF
TRBD1 TRBJ2-4 TRBV5-6 medium-sized TGTGCCAGCAGCTCACGGGACAGGGGGCCAAACATTCAGTACTTC CASSSRDRGPNIQYF
TRBD2 TRBJ2-3 TRBV30 . TGTGCCTGGAGTGTACAGCGGGGGGGCACAGATACGCAGTATTTT CAWSVQRGGTDTQYF
. TRBJ1-6 TRBV9 . TGTGCCAGCAGCGCCCAAGATACAAGTTCACCCCTCCACTTT CASSAQDTSSPLHF
. TRBJ1-6 TRBV11-2 . TGTGCCAGCAGCTGGGATGGCGGGGGCACACCCCTCCACTTT CASSWDGGGTPLHF
TRBD1 TRBJ1-1 TRBV4-1 . TGCGCCAGCAGCCATGTTCAGGGGGCAGGGAGCACTGAAGCTTTCTTT CASSHVQGAGSTEAFF
TRBD1 TRBJ2-7 TRBV30 . TGTGCCTGGAGTGTACTTGGGACAGGATCCTACGAGCAGTACTTC CAWSVLGTGSYEQYF
TRBD2 TRBJ2-1 TRBV19 . TGTGCCAGTAGGGATGGATCTAGCGGATACAATGAGCAGTTCTTC CASRDGSSGYNEQFF
. TRBJ1-2 TRBV9 . TGTGCCAGCAGCGTAGGGCGGGCCTATGGCTACACCTTC CASSVGRAYGYTF
TRBD2 TRBJ2-7 TRBV6-1 . TGTGCCAGCAGTGAAGGTAGCGGGGGACTTGGAGAGCAGTACTTC CASSEGSGGLGEQYF
. TRBJ1-2 TRBV30 . TGTGCCTGGAGTGTCAAGACGGGATATAACTATGGCTACACCTTC CAWSVKTGYNYGYTF
. TRBJ1-1 TRBV10-3 few TGTGCCATCAGAGACACAGGGAACACTGAAGCTTTCTTT CAIRDTGNTEAFF
. TRBJ2-7 TRBV20-1 . TGCAGTGCTAGTGACGGTGGTTCATACGAGCAGTACTTC CSASDGGSYEQYF
. TRBJ1-2 TRBV7-2 . TGTGCCAGCAGCTTAGCTAGGGGAGGCTATGGCTACACCTTC CASSLARGGYGYTF
TRBD1 TRBJ1-1 TRBV5-1 once TGCGCCAGCAGCCTGACAGGGGGCAGGACCATGAACACTGAAGCTTTCTTT CASSLTGGRTMNTEAFF
. TRBJ2-7 TRBV5-1 . TGCGCCAGCAGCTCTGGGACTCTTACCTACGAGCAGTACTTC CASSSGTLTYEQYF
. TRBJ2-1 TRBV7-6 few TGTGCCAGCAGCTCAGAACCAGATCCCCCTTACAATGAGCAGTTCTTC CASSSEPDPPYNEQFF
TRBD1 TRBJ2-7 TRBV2 . TGTGCCAGCAGTGCGGTTTCGGGGACAGCTGTACAGTACTTC CASSAVSGTAVQYF
TRBD2 TRBJ2-2 TRBV12-3/TRBV12-4 . TGTGCCAGCGGGGGGGTGGAGCTGTTTTTT CASGGVELFF
. TRBJ2-1 TRBV5-1 . TGCGCCAGCAGCCCGGGGCGGGATTACAATGAGCAGTTCTTC CASSPGRDYNEQFF
. TRBJ1-1 TRBV19 . TGTGCCAGTAACTATCTTGGCACTGAAGCTTTCTTT CASNYLGTEAFF
TRBD1 TRBJ1-2 TRBV27 . TGTGCCAGCAGTTTGGTTGCAGGGGGATATGGCTACACCTTC CASSLVAGGYGYTF
TRBD2 TRBJ2-5 TRBV14 . TGTGCCAGCAGCCAAGGGGAGCGGGAGCCCAGGGCTGGGGAGACCCAGTACTTC CASSQGEREPRAGETQYF
. TRBJ1-2 TRBV29-1 few TGCAGCGCCAATTCGGGGTATTATGGCTACACCTTC CSANSGYYGYTF
TRBD1 TRBJ1-1 TRBV9 . TGTGCCAGCAGCGTAGGACAGGGGGACGCTGAAGCTTTCTTT CASSVGQGDAEAFF
. TRBJ2-7 TRBV5-1 . TGCGCCAGCAGCCAAACCGGGACACTATCCTACGAGCAGTACTTC CASSQTGTLSYEQYF
TRBD2 TRBJ2-3 TRBV9 . TGTGCCAGCAGCGTAGGTCCTAGCGGGGCGTTAAGAGATACGCAGTATTTT CASSVGPSGALRDTQYF